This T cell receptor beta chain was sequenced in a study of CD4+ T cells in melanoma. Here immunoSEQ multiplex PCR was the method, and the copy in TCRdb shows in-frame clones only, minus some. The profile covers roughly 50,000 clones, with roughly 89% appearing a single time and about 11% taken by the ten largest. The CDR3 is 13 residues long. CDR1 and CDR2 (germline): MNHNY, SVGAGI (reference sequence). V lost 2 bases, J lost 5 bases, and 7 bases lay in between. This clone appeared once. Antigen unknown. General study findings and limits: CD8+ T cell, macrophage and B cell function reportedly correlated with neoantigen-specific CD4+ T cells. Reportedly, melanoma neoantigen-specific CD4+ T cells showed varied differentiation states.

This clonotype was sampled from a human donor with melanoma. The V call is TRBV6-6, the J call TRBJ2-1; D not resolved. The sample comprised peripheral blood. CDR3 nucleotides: TGTGCCAGCAGTTACAATGGGCACAATGAGCAGTTCTTC. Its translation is CASSYNGHNEQFF.